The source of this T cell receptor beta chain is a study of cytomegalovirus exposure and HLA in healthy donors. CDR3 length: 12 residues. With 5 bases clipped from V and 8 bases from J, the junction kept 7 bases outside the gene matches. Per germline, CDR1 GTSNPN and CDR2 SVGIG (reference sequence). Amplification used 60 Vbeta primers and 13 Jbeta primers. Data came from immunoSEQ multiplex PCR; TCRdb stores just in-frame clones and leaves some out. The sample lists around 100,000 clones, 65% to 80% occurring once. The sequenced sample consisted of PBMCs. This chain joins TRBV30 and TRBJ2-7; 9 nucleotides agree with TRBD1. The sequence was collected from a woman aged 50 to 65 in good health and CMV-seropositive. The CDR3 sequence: CAWEQGAPKQYF. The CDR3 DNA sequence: TGTGCCTGGGAACAGGGGGCCCCTAAGCAGTACTTC.